A single sample is the source of the 21 T cell receptor beta chains below, sequenced in a study of blood T cell repertoires in COVID-19. The assay was immunoSEQ multiplex PCR, and TCRdb's table has in-frame clones only and misses some. Among about 100,000 clones, about 80% were seen once, and the ten largest hold 9% to 14%. Sample: peripheral blood. The receptors were sampled from a woman in her sixties or seventies with acute or convalescent COVID-19.

The V call is TRBV3-1 (or the pseudogene TRBV3-2), the J call TRBJ1-1; D gene unclear. CDR1 is LGHDT and CDR2 is YNNKEL in the germline V gene (reference sequence). The ends were cut back, 0 bases at V and 5 bases at J, with 16 bases in the middle. The CDR3 runs 16 residues. As DNA, the CDR3 is TGTGCCAGCAGCCAAGATCGCGGGGAATGGAGGACTGAAGCTTTCTTT. It codes for CASSQDRGEWRTEAFF.

This clone was seen more than once but under ten times. The chain carries TRBV30 and TRBJ1-5; maybe TRBD1 (6 bases). The V gene's germline CDR1 is GTSNPN and CDR2 SVGIG (reference sequence). The V end was cut by 0 bases, the J end by 2 bases, with 26 bases between. The CDR3 covers 20 residues. CDR3 protein: CAWSVPPADSPRTGNQPQHF. The CDR3 coding sequence is TGTGCCTGGAGTGTACCCCCGGCGGACAGTCCTCGTACCGGCAATCAGCCCCAGCATTTT.

This clone appeared a single time. The chain uses TRBV7-2 and TRBJ1-2; no firm D call. The CDR3 contains 15 residues. V was pared by 0 bases and J by 5 bases, with 13 bases between. Germline V gives CDR1 SGHTA, CDR2 FQGNSA. The CDR3 loop is CASSLAAQPSYGYTF. The CDR3 DNA follows: TGTGCCAGCAGCTTAGCCGCACAGCCTTCTTATGGCTACACCTTC. The full variable domain, with the rest looked up from reference TRBV7-2 and TRBJ1-2, is GAGVSQSPSNKVTEKGKDVELRCDPISGHTALYWYRQSLGQGLEFLIYFQGNSAPDKSGLPSDRFSAERTGGSVSTLTIQRTQQEDSAVYLCASSLAAQPSYGYTFGSGTRLTVV.

The rearrangement joins TRBV5-4 to TRBJ2-3, with D possibly TRBD2 on 6 matching bases. CDR3 length: 17 amino acids. Between the trimmed V and J ends, which lost 0 bases and 0 bases, there was a span of 14 bases. Germline-derived CDR1 and CDR2 are SGHNT and YYREEE (reference sequence). For the CDR3, the DNA is TGTGCCAGCAGCTTGGGGGGGATAGCGGCGAGCACAGATACGCAGTATTTT. Its translation: CASSLGGIAASTDTQYF.

This clone was detected a few times. The chain carries TRBV30 and TRBJ1-1, with D unresolved. Germline V CDR1 and CDR2: GTSNPN, SVGIG (reference sequence). CDR3 size: 12 residues. The V gene lost 2 bases and the J gene lost 1 base, with 5 bases spanning the gap. The CDR3 is CAWSYKNTEAFF. CDR3 bases: TGTGCCTGGAGTTACAAGAACACTGAAGCTTTCTTT.

Notes on this clone: This sample also contains other DNA sequences that code for the same CDR3. The chain carries TRBV27 and TRBJ1-1; D uncertain. Germline CDR1 and CDR2: MNHEY and SMNVEV (reference sequence). The CDR3 runs 13 residues. Trimming took off 5 bases at V and 1 base at J, with 8 bases between the two ends. CDR3 region: CASSPRRNTEAFF. For the CDR3, the DNA is TGTGCCAGCAGTCCCCGGAGGAACACTGAAGCTTTCTTT.

The chain combines TRBV28 with TRBJ1-5; TRBD1 matches at 10 bases. The germline CDR1 and CDR2 sequences are MDHEN and SYDVKM. V was pared by 4 bases and J by 7 bases, with 13 bases of the junction left unmatched. This CDR3 has 17 residues. CDR3: CASSSILGTGDRQPQHF. The CDR3 DNA follows: TGTGCCAGCAGTTCCATTTTGGGGACAGGGGATAGGCAGCCCCAGCATTTT.

The chain recombines TRBV6-6 with TRBJ2-5, with D possibly TRBD1 on 6 matching bases. The CDR3 runs 15 residues. Germline V CDR1 and CDR2: MNHNY, SVGAGI (reference sequence). With 3 bases removed from V and 4 bases from J, the gap between germline ends came to 15 bases. Here the CDR3 DNA reads TGTGCCAGCAGTTATCAGGGGAACCGGGGAGAGACCCAGTACTTC. As protein: CASSYQGNRGETQYF.

This clone came up a few times. CDR3 in amino acids: CASSTSGANVLTF. Written as DNA, the CDR3 is TGCGCCAGCAGCACTTCTGGGGCCAACGTCCTGACTTTC. The rearrangement links TRBV5-1 to TRBJ2-6; D is unresolved. The V gene's germline CDR1 is SGHRS and CDR2 YFSETQ. This CDR3 has 13 amino acids. V lost 4 bases and J 1 base, leaving 3 bases between the germline ends.

The chain employs TRBV19 and TRBJ2-3; 8 positions match TRBD1. V lost 11 bases and J lost 2; bases outside the gene matches: 9. Looked up from germline, CDR1 is LNHDA and CDR2 is SQIVND (reference sequence). There are 14 residues in the CDR3. The CDR3 reads CASRTGRTTDTQYF. Here the CDR3 DNA reads TGTGCCTCCCGGACAGGGAGGACCACAGATACGCAGTATTTT.

This clone was observed a single time. V and J are TRBV7-2 and TRBJ2-2; possible D gene TRBD1, 5 bases. V lost 5 bases and J 0 bases, leaving 7 bases between the germline ends. The CDR3 sequence is 14 residues long. Germline-derived CDR1 and CDR2 are SGHTA and FQGNSA. As DNA, the CDR3 is TGTGCCAGCAGCAGACAGACGAACACCGGGGAGCTGTTTTTT. Translated: CASSRQTNTGELFF. Using reference TRBV7-2 and TRBJ2-2 for the parts outside the CDR3, the full variable domain is GAGVSQSPSNKVTEKGKDVELRCDPISGHTALYWYRQSLGQGLEFLIYFQGNSAPDKSGLPSDRFSAERTGGSVSTLTIQRTQQEDSAVYLCASSRQTNTGELFFGEGSRLTVL.

V gene TRBV7-2 combines with J gene TRBJ2-2, with no clear D. Per the germline V gene, CDR1 is SGHTA and CDR2 is FQGNSA. The CDR3 spans 14 residues. Between the trimmed V and J ends, which lost 5 bases and 1 base, there was a span of 8 bases. In DNA form, the CDR3 reads TGTGCCAGCAGCGCGCGACTGAACACCGGGGAGCTGTTTTTT. It specifies CASSARLNTGELFF. The variable domain in full, completed from reference TRBV7-2 and TRBJ2-2, reads GAGVSQSPSNKVTEKGKDVELRCDPISGHTALYWYRQSLGQGLEFLIYFQGNSAPDKSGLPSDRFSAERTGGSVSTLTIQRTQQEDSAVYLCASSARLNTGELFFGEGSRLTVL.

The gene calls are TRBV25-1 and TRBJ2-3; 10 bases are a match to TRBD2. Unmatched junction bases numbered 9, after V lost 4 bases and J lost 5 bases. Germline V gene lookup returns CDR1 MGHDK and CDR2 SYGVNS. The CDR3 length is 16 residues. The chain's CDR3 is CASSALAGVSGDTQYF. Here the CDR3 DNA reads TGTGCCAGCAGTGCCCTAGCGGGGGTTTCGGGAGATACGCAGTATTTT. Supplemented by reference TRBV25-1 and TRBJ2-3, the full variable domain reads EADIYQTPRYLVIGTGKKITLECSQTMGHDKMYWYQQDPGMELHLIHYSYGVNSTEKGDLSSESTVSRIRTEHFPLTLESARPSHTSQYLCASSALAGVSGDTQYFGPGTRLTVL.

This clone was detected only once. The chain is built from TRBV5-6 and TRBJ2-4, with 7 bases that match TRBD2. Germline-derived CDR1 and CDR2 are SGHDT and YYEEEE. V shed 4 bases and J 7 bases; nucleotides not matched to a gene: 11. This CDR3 is 15 amino acids long. CDR3 in amino acids: CASSTWGGAVNIQYF. In DNA form, the CDR3 reads TGTGCCAGCAGCACCTGGGGAGGGGCGGTGAACATTCAGTACTTC. The complete variable domain, with remaining parts taken from reference TRBV5-6 and TRBJ2-4, reads DAGVTQSPTHLIKTRGQQVTLRCSPKSGHDTVSWYQQALGQGPQFIFQYYEEEERQRGNFPDRFSGHQFPNYSSELNVNALLLGDSALYLCASSTWGGAVNIQYFGAGTRLSVL.

The rearrangement joins TRBV28 to TRBJ2-1; TRBD2 aligns across 14 bases. With 9 bases clipped from V and 10 bases from J, the junction kept 8 bases outside the gene matches. From germline, CDR1 is MDHEN and CDR2 SYDVKM. This CDR3 is built from 14 residues. Here the CDR3 reads CASRPGTSGGEQFF. In DNA, the CDR3 is TGTGCCAGTAGACCTGGGACTAGCGGGGGCGAGCAGTTCTTC.

This clone was counted between two and nine times. The V call is TRBV14, the J call TRBJ2-1, with TRBD1 as a possible D gene (6 bases). CDR1 is SGHDN, CDR2 FVKESK, per germline. V was cut by 0 bases and J by 8 bases, with 20 bases left in between. The CDR3 consists of 17 residues. The CDR3 is CASSQDEAWGQYHEQFF. As DNA, the CDR3 is TGTGCCAGCAGCCAAGATGAAGCTTGGGGGCAATACCATGAGCAGTTCTTC.

This clone appeared once. The chain has TRBV10-3 and TRBJ2-2; tentatively, D is TRBD1 (6 bases). The CDR3 has 14 amino acids. Trimming took off 4 bases at V and 1 base at J, with 7 bases between the two ends. Germline values: CDR1 ENHRY, CDR2 SYGVKD. The CDR3 protein is CAISAGQNTGELFF. In DNA form, the CDR3 reads TGTGCCATCAGTGCGGGACAGAACACCGGGGAGCTGTTTTTT.

The V and J genes are TRBV29-1 and TRBJ1-2, with no clear D. The V end lost 4 bases, the J end lost 6 bases, and 9 bases lay between the germline ends. CDR1 and CDR2 (germline): SQVTM, ANQGSEA. This CDR3 contains 11 residues. CDR3 DNA: TGCAGCGTTGGCCCCGGGGATGGCTACACCTTC. It is translated as CSVGPGDGYTF.

The chain is built from TRBV9 and TRBJ2-3, with D maybe TRBD1 (6 bases). The CDR3 sequence is 18 residues long. V was shortened by 3 bases and J by 0 bases, with 20 bases between the two germline ends. Germline CDR1 is SGDLS and CDR2 is YYNGEE. The CDR3 region is CASSELPITGLSTDTQYF. In DNA form, the CDR3 reads TGTGCCAGCAGCGAGCTCCCCATTACAGGGCTGAGCACAGATACGCAGTATTTT.

The CDR3 sequence is CASSFGGGLNEKLFF. CDR3 in DNA: TGTGCCAGCAGTTTTGGCGGCGGACTGAATGAAAAACTGTTTTTT. The chain is built from TRBV6-5 and TRBJ1-4; D ambiguous. This CDR3 spans 15 amino acids. The V and J ends lost 4 bases and 5 bases respectively, with 14 bases between them. Looked up from germline, CDR1 is MNHEY and CDR2 is SVGAGI.

The J gene is TRBJ1-4, the V gene TRBV10-3; no firm D call. Trimming removed 0 bases from V and 5 bases from J, with 4 bases in between. The CDR3 length is 13 residues. Germline CDR1 and CDR2: ENHRY and SYGVKD. Here the CDR3 DNA reads TGTGCCATCAGTGAGTCGCAGAATGAAAAACTGTTTTTT. Encoded protein: CAISESQNEKLFF.